The present entry profiles one T cell receptor beta chain with its context. Measured with immunoSEQ multiplex PCR; TCRdb has only the in-frame clones, and not every one. The sample holds 150 to 200 clones, around 50% seen once. Here the label signifies: CD137+ CD4 T cells sorted after culture with HeLa expressing allogeneic HLA-DP. Cells were stimulated with HeLa cells transduced with HLA-DPA1/DPB1, HLA-DM, invariant chain and CD80. HeLa cells expressing allogeneic DPB1 restimulated the approximately 16-day-expanded CD4+ cells for about 23 h. Untouched CD4+ T cells were bead-isolated from PBMC at roughly 98% purity. The source of the sample is a study of T cell repertoires and HLA-DP antigens. Study at large: One stimulator alloantigen differed from self by one groove amino acid; the other by ten.

The CDR3 has 15 residues. Deletions cut 1 base from V and 7 bases from J, with 17 bases between. Germline-derived CDR1 and CDR2 are SGHAT and FQNNGV. Points from the study as a whole: A non-physiological HeLa system presented antigen to total CD4+ responders.

Sequenced: alloreactive CD137+ CD4+ T cells from cultured PBMCs. Subset in this sample: CD137+ CD4+ cells sorted after 20 to 25 h restimulation with the allogeneic HLA-DP-expressing HeLa cells. The sequence was collected from a middle-aged man in good health and CMV-seronegative. This chain links TRBV11-2 with TRBJ2-7; D call uncertain. CDR3 sequence (DNA): TGTGCCAGCAGCTTAGCTGGGTTAGCCCACTATGAGCAGTACTTC. Translating it yields CASSLAGLAHYEQYF.